Sequencing of this T cell receptor (beta chain) was carried out in a study of T-cell memory formation after mild COVID-19. The overall study: Among the donors, TCR clusters were largely specific to each donor.

TCR alpha and TCR beta cDNA libraries carrying sample barcodes and UMIs came from 5'RACE with constant-segment primers. TCRdb itself ran the 5' RACE reads through MiXCR, one entry per CDR3 protein. The table has hundreds of thousands of distinct CDR3 sequences, less than 20% seen once; the top ten hold 3.5%. J gave up 5 bases and V 7 bases, and 9 bases lay outside the gene matches. This CDR3 spans 15 amino acids. The V gene's germline CDR1 is SGHRS and CDR2 YFSETQ. The sequencing sample was made of PBMCs or a T cell subset sorted from them (not recorded which). The TCR comes from a man younger than 35 who had mild COVID-19 (a few samples of this study predate the infection). Cell type and time point are not known. The chain couples TRBV5-1 to TRBJ1-4, with 9 bases aligning to TRBD1. The CDR3 coding sequence is TGCGCCAGCGGGACTCGAGGGACAGGGAATGAAAAACTGTTTTTT. Translated, it gives CASGTRGTGNEKLFF.